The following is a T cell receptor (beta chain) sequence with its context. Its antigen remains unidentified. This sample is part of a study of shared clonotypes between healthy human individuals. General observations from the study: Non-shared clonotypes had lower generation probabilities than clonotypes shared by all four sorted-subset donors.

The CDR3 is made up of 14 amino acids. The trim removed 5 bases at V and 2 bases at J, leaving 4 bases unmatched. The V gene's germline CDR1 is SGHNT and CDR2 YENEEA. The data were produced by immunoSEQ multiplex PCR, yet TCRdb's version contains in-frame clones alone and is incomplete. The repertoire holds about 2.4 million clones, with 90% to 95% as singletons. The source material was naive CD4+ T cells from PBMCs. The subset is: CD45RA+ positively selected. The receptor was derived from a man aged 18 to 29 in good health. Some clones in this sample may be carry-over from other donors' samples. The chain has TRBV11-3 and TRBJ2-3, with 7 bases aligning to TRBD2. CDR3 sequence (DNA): TGTGCCAGCAGCCCTAGCGGTTACACAGATACGCAGTATTTT. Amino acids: CASSPSGYTDTQYF.